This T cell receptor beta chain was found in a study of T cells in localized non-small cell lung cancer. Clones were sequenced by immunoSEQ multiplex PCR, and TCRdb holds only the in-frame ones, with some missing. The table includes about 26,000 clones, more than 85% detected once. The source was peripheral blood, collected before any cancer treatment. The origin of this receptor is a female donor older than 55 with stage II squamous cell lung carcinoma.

This CDR3 reads CASSLVDSGANVLTF. Here the CDR3 DNA reads TGTGCCAGCAGTTTGGTGGACTCTGGGGCCAACGTCCTGACTTTC. J is TRBJ2-6 and V is TRBV27; D not resolved. The germline gives CDR1 MNHEY, CDR2 SMNVEV (reference sequence). The CDR3 loop spans 15 amino acids. V was clipped by 3 bases and J by 0 bases, with 6 bases between them.